A selection of T cell receptor beta chains follows, all from one sample in a study of blood T cells in healthy people across ages. Each CDR3 protein is one row after TCRdb ran MiXCR on the 5' RACE reads. The table has 1.5 million to 2 million distinct CDR3 sequences, 49% seen once. The sequenced sample consisted of blood. These receptors were taken from a middle-aged woman in good health. Both conserved end residues are trimmed from each CDR3. For some rows the clone size is stated as once, few or many, or as a class when expanded; others skip it.

>once|TRBJ1-2|TRBV2
ASREQGLLGYGYT
>many|TRBJ2-5|TRBV7-2
ASSFGGARETQY
>NA|TRBJ1-1|TRBV12-3/TRBV12-4
ASTYTWGGEAF
>NA|TRBJ2-1|TRBV2
ASSEPGTSGKILDNEQF
>few|NA|TRBV5-1
ASSLRGFGETQY
>NA|TRBJ1-1|TRBV7-3
ASSQQQNTEAF
>NA|TRBJ1-5|TRBV10-3
AISGRDGNQPQH
>NA|TRBJ2-3|TRBV29-1
SVTVGRGSTDTQY
>NA|TRBJ2-5|TRBV20-1
SAASGGASQSQETQY
>NA|TRBJ2-5|TRBV5-1
ASSYQGASQETQY
>NA|TRBJ2-1|TRBV12-3/TRBV12-4
ASEGPRIYNEQF
>NA|TRBJ1-3|TRBV3-1
ASSEQGQVGNTIY
>NA|TRBJ1-1|TRBV12-3/TRBV12-4
ASGTGENTEAF
>NA|TRBJ1-2|TRBV4-3
AGSQEAQNYGYT
>NA|TRBJ2-1|TRBV9
ASSVFTSGAYNEQF
>few|TRBJ2-5|TRBV7-9
ASSLVGVIQETQY
>once|TRBJ1-1|TRBV29-1
SVDRTGSVNTEAF
>NA|TRBJ1-1|TRBV5-1
ASSRSGGGNTEAF
>NA|TRBJ2-7|TRBV6-2/TRBV6-3
ASSRPPGGISYEQY
>once|TRBJ1-4|TRBV4-1
ASSQVSEEKLF
>NA|TRBJ1-5|TRBV18
ASSPIPGANQPQH
>many|TRBJ2-1|TRBV4-3
ASSQDSLLHYNEQF
>NA|TRBJ2-5|TRBV12-3/TRBV12-4
ASSLAPRLGGETQY
>NA|TRBJ2-5|TRBV5-6
ASSPGGRLETQY
>NA|TRBJ2-7|TRBV6-2/TRBV6-3
ASSKDRLFDNEQY
>few|TRBJ2-1|TRBV7-9
ASSSAASGVYNEQF
>once|TRBJ2-1|TRBV4-2
ASSQAGSGSEQF
>few|TRBJ1-2|TRBV5-1
ASSLLRGDGYGYT
>few|TRBJ1-2|TRBV7-9
ASSLAGTSMYGYT
>many|TRBJ2-6|TRBV15
ATSRDSGSGANVLT
>NA|TRBJ1-5|TRBV7-2
ASSTRQGAQPQH
>few|TRBJ2-3|TRBV5-1
ASSLERAPTDTQY
>NA|NA|TRBV12-3/TRBV12-4
ASSFSSKETQY
>NA|TRBJ2-5|TRBV6-6
ASRRQQGLQETQY
>few|TRBJ2-4|TRBV28
ASSLGGMEGNIQY
>NA|TRBJ2-3|TRBV13
ASNPRQGSADTQY
>NA|TRBJ1-1|TRBV5-1
ASSGRVGMNTEAF
>few|TRBJ2-1|TRBV20-1
SARASAGKPYNEQF
>many|TRBJ2-1|TRBV29-1
SVESPGGSYNEQF
>NA|TRBJ2-1|TRBV4-3
ASSRGQTGEQF